This entry lists 7 T cell receptor beta chains sequenced from one sample in a study of somatic mutations in cytotoxic T cells in rheumatoid arthritis. Profiled with immunoSEQ multiplex PCR; TCRdb holds only in-frame clones, not every one. The data contain 4,400 or so clones, more than 75% of them seen just once; the ten biggest clones take up 35% to 45%. Sample: CD8+ T cells sorted from blood. The source is a woman in her 50s with rheumatoid arthritis.

This clone was recorded a few times. CDR3 protein: CASSLDAWDRGSRDYGYTF. The CDR3 coding sequence is TGTGCCAGCAGCTTAGATGCGTGGGACAGGGGCTCGCGGGACTATGGCTACACCTTC. This chain links TRBV7-6 with TRBJ1-2, with 10 bases matching TRBD1. Germline V gene sequence: CDR1 SGHVS, CDR2 FNYEAQ. J was trimmed by 3 bases and V by 1 base; bases with no gene match: 14. The CDR3 has 19 amino acids.

The chain employs TRBV28 and TRBJ1-5; D is uncertain. The CDR3 is 17 residues long. V lost 4 bases and J lost 10, with 26 bases in between. The germline CDR1 and CDR2 sequences are MDHEN and SYDVKM. The CDR3 DNA reads TGTGCCAGCAGTTCCCCTTTAGCAAGGTATGCCAATCCCCCCCAGCATTTT. As protein: CASSSPLARYANPPQHF.

A word on this clone: The junction differs from germline at one of its ends, possibly a read error. V is TRBV6-1 and J is TRBJ1-2; 8 bases match TRBD1. The germline gives CDR1 MNHNS, CDR2 SASEGT. This CDR3 is built from 13 residues. The CDR3 here is CASRTLQGGAGYF. The CDR3 region has the DNA TGTGCCAGCAGGACTCTACAGGGGGGGGCCGGCTACTTC.

The genes are TRBV5-5 and TRBJ1-2; TRBD1 is a possible D gene (5 bases). The CDR3 runs to 14 residues. V was cut by 1 base and J by 4 bases, with 11 bases left in between. Germline CDR1 is SGHKS and CDR2 is YYEKEE (reference sequence). The CDR3 DNA follows: TGTGCCAGCAGCTTGTTTGACAGCCCCTATGGCTACACCTTC. Amino acids: CASSLFDSPYGYTF.

The chain uses TRBV19 and TRBJ2-1; 8 bases line up with TRBD1. Germline CDR1 reads LNHDA; CDR2 reads SQIVND (reference sequence). The CDR3 loop spans 14 amino acids. V gave up 5 bases and J gave up 8 bases; unmatched junction bases: 8. DNA of the CDR3: TGTGCCAGTAGTCTAAACAGGGGGGCGGATGAGCAGTTCTTC. Its translation is CASSLNRGADEQFF.

V usage is TRBV25-1 and J usage is TRBJ2-4, with D maybe TRBD1 (5 bases). Trimming removed 3 bases from V and 1 base from J, with 7 bases in between. The CDR3 contains 14 residues. Looked up from germline, CDR1 is MGHDK and CDR2 is SYGVNS. CDR3 in amino acids: CASSDSGAKNIQYF. DNA of the CDR3: TGTGCCAGCAGTGATTCAGGGGCCAAAAACATTCAGTACTTC.

The chain is built from TRBV5-4 and TRBJ2-2; 7 nucleotides match TRBD2. Germline CDR1 SGHNT, CDR2 YYREEE (reference sequence). The CDR3 is 16 residues long. Germline trimming cut 4 bases from V and 4 bases from J; bases unmatched to any gene: 10. DNA of the CDR3: TGTGCCAGCAGCAGAGGGACTACACGCCCCACCGGGGAGCTGTTTTTT. This gives the protein CASSRGTTRPTGELFF.